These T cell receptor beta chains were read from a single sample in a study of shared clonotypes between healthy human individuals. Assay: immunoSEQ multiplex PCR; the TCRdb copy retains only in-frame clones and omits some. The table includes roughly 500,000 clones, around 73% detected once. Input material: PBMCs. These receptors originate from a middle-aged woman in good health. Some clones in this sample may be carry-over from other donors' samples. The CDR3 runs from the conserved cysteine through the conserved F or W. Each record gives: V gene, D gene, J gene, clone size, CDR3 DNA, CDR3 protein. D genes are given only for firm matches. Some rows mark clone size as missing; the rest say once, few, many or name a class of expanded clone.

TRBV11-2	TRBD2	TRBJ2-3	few	TGTGCCAGCAGCTATGCACGGGGAGGGGACACAGATACGCAGTATTTT	CASSYARGGDTDTQYF
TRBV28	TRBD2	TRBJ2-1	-	TGTGCCAGCAGCCGCGGGGGGGCGAATGAGCAGTTCTTC	CASSRGGANEQFF
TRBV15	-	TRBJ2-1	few	TGTGCCACCAGCACAACCTGGACGGAAGCCGAGCAGTTCTTC	CATSTTWTEAEQFF
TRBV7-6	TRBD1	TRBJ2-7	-	TGTGCCAGCAGCAACAGCCTCCGGGACAGAAGTTTCACCTACGAGCAGTACTTC	CASSNSLRDRSFTYEQYF
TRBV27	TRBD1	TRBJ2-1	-	TGTGCCAGCAGTTTATCAATCACAGGGGGCTCATATGAGCAGTTCTTC	CASSLSITGGSYEQFF
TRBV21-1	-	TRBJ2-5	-	TGTGCCAGCAGCAAAGCTCGTGAGACCCAGTACTTC	CASSKARETQYF
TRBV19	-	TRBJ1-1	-	TGTGCCAGTAGTAGAAGAATAGTGAGGAACACTGAAGCTTTCTTT	CASSRRIVRNTEAFF
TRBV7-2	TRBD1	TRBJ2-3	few	TGTGCCAGCAGCTCCACAGGGGTTAAGCAGTATTTT	CASSSTGVKQYF
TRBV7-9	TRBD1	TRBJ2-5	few	TGTGCCAGCGGATATTCAGGGGGTGGGCAAGAGACCCAGTACTTC	CASGYSGGGQETQYF
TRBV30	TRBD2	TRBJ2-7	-	TGTGCCTGGAGTGTTCAGCGGGGCTACGAGCAGTACTTC	CAWSVQRGYEQYF
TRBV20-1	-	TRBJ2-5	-	TGCAGTGTTAAAGAGACCCAGTACTTC	CSVKETQYF
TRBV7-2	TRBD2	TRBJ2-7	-	TGTGCCAGCCGGCTAGCGGGAGGAAGCTACGAGCAGTACTTC	CASRLAGGSYEQYF
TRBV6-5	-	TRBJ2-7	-	TGTGCCAGCAGTTACTCGATAGGTTGGTCGGACGAGCAGTACTTC	CASSYSIGWSDEQYF